These 16 T cell receptor beta chains came from one sample sequenced in a study of blood T cells in healthy people across ages. For the second PCR, which ran for roughly 6 to 11 cycles, a sample-barcoded 5' primer and a J-beta primer mix were used. TCRdb fed the 5' RACE reads into MiXCR, producing one record per CDR3 protein. The table lists 590,000 or so distinct CDR3 sequences, approximately 30% of them singletons. Sequenced: blood. The receptors here all came from a woman of 80 years or more in good health.

V is TRBV20-1 and J is TRBJ2-1; D might be TRBD2 (5 bases). The CDR3 contains 14 residues. Germline loops: CDR1 DFQATT, CDR2 SNEGSKA (reference sequence). The V end lost 6 bases, the J end lost 2 bases, and 14 bases lay between the germline ends. Here the CDR3 reads CSAIGLSPYNEQFF. The CDR3 nucleotides read TGCAGTGCCATCGGACTTAGCCCCTACAATGAGCAGTTCTTC.

This clonotype came up many times. The rearrangement uses TRBV29-1 and TRBJ2-3, with 7 bases identical to TRBD2. The V gene's germline CDR1 is SQVTM and CDR2 ANQGSEA. With 4 bases clipped from V and 3 bases from J, the junction kept 4 bases outside the gene matches. The CDR3 runs 13 residues. This chain's CDR3 is CSVGGGGTDTQYF. The CDR3 region has the DNA TGCAGCGTTGGTGGGGGGGGAACAGATACGCAGTATTTT.

The CDR3: CASSYTGDLNSPLHF. The CDR3 DNA follows: TGTGCCAGCAGTTACACAGGGGACCTAAATTCACCCCTCCACTTT. The rearrangement joins TRBV6-6 to TRBJ1-6; 7 bases line up with TRBD1. Germline CDR1 and CDR2: MNHNY and SVGAGI (reference sequence). The CDR3 spans 15 residues. V lost 2 bases to trimming and J lost 7 bases; unmatched junction nucleotides: 5.

This clonotype showed up many times. The chain employs TRBV20-1 and TRBJ1-2; TRBD1 aligns across 8 bases. Losses at the gene ends were 3 bases for V and 6 bases for J; bases not matched to a gene: 15. Germline values: CDR1 DFQATT, CDR2 SNEGSKA (reference sequence). CDR3 length equals 16 residues. The DNA of the CDR3 is TGCAGTGCTAGGACAGGGGCCGGAGTAACCCTCCATGGCTACACCTTC. It specifies CSARTGAGVTLHGYTF.

The rearrangement uses TRBV19 and TRBJ1-2; D not resolved. Trimming took 5 bases from V and 4 from J, leaving 11 bases between them. CDR1 LNHDA and CDR2 SQIVND come from the germline V gene (reference sequence). CDR3 length equals 13 residues. Here the CDR3 reads CASSREVLYGYTF. In nucleotides, the CDR3 is TGTGCCAGTAGTCGGGAAGTCCTCTATGGCTACACCTTC.

The J gene is TRBJ2-1, the V gene TRBV11-2; tentatively, D is TRBD1 (5 bases). Trimming pared 1 base from V and 8 bases from J, leaving 9 bases between. In germline, CDR1 is SGHAT, CDR2 FQNNGV. The CDR3 totals 13 residues. CDR3 region: CASSLVKGYEQFF. CDR3 sequence (DNA): TGTGCCAGCAGCTTAGTTAAGGGGTATGAGCAGTTCTTC.

In this sample, this clonotype turned up a few times. This may be a read error, as it is one base from a much larger clone. The chain uses TRBV27 and TRBJ1-2, with TRBD1 identical over 9 bases. With 8 bases clipped from V and 4 bases from J, the junction kept 8 bases outside the gene matches. Germline V gene lookup returns CDR1 MNHEY and CDR2 SMNVEV (reference sequence). The CDR3 is 14 residues long. The CDR3 is CASGSTGGGYGYTF. The CDR3 bases are TGTGCCAGCGGATCTACAGGGGGCGGCTATGGCTACACCTTC.

This clonotype has more than one count but fewer than ten. The V gene is TRBV27, the J gene TRBJ1-3; TRBD1 might be the D (6 bases). V was cut by 6 bases and J by 4 bases, with 13 bases left in between. Germline V gene data show CDR1 as MNHEY and CDR2 as SMNVEV (reference sequence). There are 14 residues in the CDR3. As DNA, the CDR3 is TGTGCCAGCAGCCAGGGAACAGGGGGAAACACCATATATTTT. Its translation is CASSQGTGGNTIYF.

The rearrangement uses TRBV20-1 and TRBJ2-3; 7 nucleotides match TRBD2. This CDR3 has 14 amino acids. Germline values: CDR1 DFQATT, CDR2 SNEGSKA (reference sequence). The V and J ends lost 1 base and 0 bases, in that order; junction bases with no gene match: 1. The CDR3: CSARGGSSTDTQYF. The CDR3 DNA reads as TGCAGTGCTAGAGGCGGGAGTAGCACAGATACGCAGTATTTT.

Ten or more counts support this clonotype. This sequence joins TRBV9 and TRBJ2-3; D not resolved. V lost 0 bases to trimming and J lost 1 base, with 12 bases between them. Looked up from germline, CDR1 is SGDLS and CDR2 is YYNGEE. This CDR3 spans 16 amino acids. The DNA of the CDR3 is TGTGCCAGCAGCGTAGTTCCATTTCGTGGCACAGATACGCAGTATTTT. Amino acids: CASSVVPFRGTDTQYF.

This clonotype was seen ten or more times. This chain links TRBV5-4 with TRBJ2-5, with D unresolved. Germline V CDR1 and CDR2: SGHNT, YYREEE (reference sequence). The CDR3 has 15 amino acids. Trimming stripped 6 bases from V and 2 bases from J, with 17 bases between. CDR3 nucleotides: TGTGCCAGCAACCCCGGACGGTTTATACAAGAGACCCAGTACTTC. Encoded protein: CASNPGRFIQETQYF.

A remark on this clonotype: A much larger clone differs from this one at a single base, so this may be a read error. The rearrangement uses TRBV4-2 and TRBJ2-3; the match to TRBD2 covers 10 bases. Per the germline V gene, CDR1 is LGHNA and CDR2 is YNFKEQ. This CDR3 is 16 amino acids long. The CDR3 spells CVSSHPGTSVVRTQYF. DNA for the CDR3: TGTGTCAGCAGCCATCCCGGGACTAGCGTAGTCCGGACGCAGTATTTT.

This clonotype was counted between two and nine times. A much more abundant neighbour one base away suggests this may be a read error. The V call is TRBV28, the J call TRBJ1-5, with D hard to call. Germline CDR1 and CDR2: MDHEN and SYDVKM. CDR3 length: 15 amino acids. CDR3 amino acids: CAGSLSGPSNQPQHF. CDR3 sequence (DNA): TGTGCCGGCAGTTTATCCGGCCCCTCGAATCAGCCCCAGCATTTT. Full variable domain (rest looked up from reference TRBV28 and TRBJ1-5): DVKVTQSSRYLVKRTGEKVFLECVQDMDHENMFWYRQDPGLGLRLIYFSYDVKMKEKGDIPEGYSVSREKKERFSLILESASTNQTSMYLCAGSLSGPSNQPQHFGDGTRLSIL.

The rearrangement links TRBV3-1 to TRBJ2-3; possible D gene TRBD2, 6 bases. Trimming cost V 4 bases and J 12 bases, with 17 bases left between them. The CDR3 sequence is 13 residues long. The germline gives CDR1 LGHDT, CDR2 YNNKEL (reference sequence). The CDR3: CASSLRASAPQYF. In DNA, the CDR3 is TGTGCCAGCAGCCTACGCGCTAGCGCCCCTCAGTATTTT.

This clonotype was found many times. The CDR3: CASSSGFGEKLFF. The DNA for the CDR3 is TGTGCCAGCAGCTCAGGATTTGGGGAAAAACTGTTTTTT. The V gene is TRBV7-3, the J gene TRBJ1-4; unclear D gene. The CDR3 runs to 13 residues. Germline CDR1 SGHTA, CDR2 FQGTGA. V gave up 4 bases and J gave up 8 bases, with 11 bases separating them.

Concerning this clonotype: Its ends do not fully match the called genes, so a read error is possible. The rearrangement joins TRBV2 to TRBJ1-4; 8 nucleotides align to TRBD1. CDR1 is SNHLY and CDR2 is FYNNEI in the germline V gene. The CDR3 has 14 amino acids. DNA of the CDR3: TGTACCAGCAGGCGAGACAGGGGTGGTGAAAAACTGTTTTTT. Amino acids: CTSRRDRGGEKLFF.